This TCR beta chain was sequenced during a study of blood T cell repertoires in COVID-19. Overall study context: The origin of the acute and convalescent COVID-19 samples was the United States, Italy and Spain.

Here immunoSEQ multiplex PCR was the method, and the copy in TCRdb shows in-frame clones only, minus some. The repertoire has fewer than 250,000 clones, 84% of them found once; the top ten carry approximately 8%. Sequencing used peripheral blood. This sequence originates from a woman between 45 and 65 years old with active or convalescent COVID-19.

CDR3: CASSVEREKETQYF. The CDR3 DNA follows: TGTGCCAGCAGTGTAGAGCGGGAGAAGGAGACCCAGTACTTC. The chain employs TRBV2 and TRBJ2-5, with 8 bases fitting TRBD2. Germline V lookup: CDR1 SNHLY, CDR2 FYNNEI. This CDR3 spans 14 amino acids. The V gene end was trimmed by 4 bases and the J gene end by 5 bases; junction bases not matched to a gene: 6. Full variable domain (outside the CDR3, taken from reference TRBV2 and TRBJ2-5): EPEVTQTPSHQVTQMGQEVILRCVPISNHLYFYWYRQILGQKVEFLVSFYNNEISEKSEIFDDQFSVERPDGSNFTLKIRSTKLEDSAMYFCASSVEREKETQYFGPGTRLLVL.